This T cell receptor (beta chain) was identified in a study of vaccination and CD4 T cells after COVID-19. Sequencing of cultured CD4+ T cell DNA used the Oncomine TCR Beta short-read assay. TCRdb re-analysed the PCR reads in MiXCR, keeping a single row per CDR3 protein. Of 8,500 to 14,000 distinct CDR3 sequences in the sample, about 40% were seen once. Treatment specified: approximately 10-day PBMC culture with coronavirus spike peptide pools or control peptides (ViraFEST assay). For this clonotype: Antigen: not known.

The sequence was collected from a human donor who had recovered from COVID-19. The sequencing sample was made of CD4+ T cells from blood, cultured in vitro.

CDR3 bases: TGTGCCAGCAGCTCGGTCACGGAGACCCAGTACTTC. As protein: CASSSVTETQYF. The chain carries TRBV7-9 and TRBJ2-5; D remains unclear. This CDR3 is 12 amino acids long. The germline gives CDR1 SEHNR, CDR2 FQNEAQ (reference sequence). Trimming removed 4 bases at V and 5 bases at J, with 8 bases between.